This TCR beta chain was identified in a study of T cells in Graves' hyperthyroidism and ophthalmopathy. Study overall: Blood was drawn when the patient was first diagnosed and still untreated. Study-level points and caveats: Ophthalmopathy onset followed model prediction by a median around six months.

RNA transcripts gave rise to amplified TCR beta CDR3 regions. When the TCR CDR3 underwent first-round RT-PCR, the HTBI primer set was used. Using its own MiXCR run on the multiplex PCR reads, TCRdb lists one record per CDR3 protein. This table holds about half a million distinct CDR3 sequences, just under 20% found once. This clonotype was picked up many times. The antigen remains undetermined. V was pared by 5 bases and J by 5 bases, with 8 bases of the junction left unmatched. Germline loops: CDR1 SGHTA, CDR2 FQGTGA. The CDR3 has 14 amino acids. The sample comprised blood. The source is a middle-aged man with Graves' ophthalmopathy. The rearrangement uses TRBV7-3 and TRBJ2-7; the match to TRBD1 covers 8 bases. CDR3 coding DNA: TGTGCCAGCAGCGAAACCGGGACAGGCCACGAGCAGTACTTC. Protein product: CASSETGTGHEQYF.